This T cell receptor (beta chain) comes out of a study of CD8+CD57+ T cells in acquired aplastic anemia. Study at large: Sorted CD4+ and CD8+ cells yielded DNA averaging around 3.2 ug. As sequenced from healthy donors, CD4+ cells averaged around 11 million reads. General study points: A significant difference in CD8+ Simpson's diversity between patients and controls was not found.

Profiles of TCR beta VDJ and CDR3 were generated from a genomic DNA template. From the reads, TCRdb called clonotypes with MiXCR, one entry per CDR3 protein. The data show about 190,000 distinct CDR3 sequences, roughly half seen once. Remarks on this clonotype: Its specificity is unknown.

V was shortened by 5 bases and J by 1 base, with 8 bases between the two germline ends. This CDR3 has 13 residues. Germline CDR1 reads SGHAT; CDR2 reads FQDESV (reference sequence). V and J are TRBV11-1 and TRBJ1-1; no clear D gene. Specimen: sorted CD4+, CD8+, or CD8+CD57+ T cells (not recorded which) from PBMCs. This TCR was sampled from a human donor in good health, serving as a control. The CDR3 region has the DNA TGTGCCAGCAGCCCCGCCGAGAACACTGAAGCTTTCTTT. Its protein product is CASSPAENTEAFF.